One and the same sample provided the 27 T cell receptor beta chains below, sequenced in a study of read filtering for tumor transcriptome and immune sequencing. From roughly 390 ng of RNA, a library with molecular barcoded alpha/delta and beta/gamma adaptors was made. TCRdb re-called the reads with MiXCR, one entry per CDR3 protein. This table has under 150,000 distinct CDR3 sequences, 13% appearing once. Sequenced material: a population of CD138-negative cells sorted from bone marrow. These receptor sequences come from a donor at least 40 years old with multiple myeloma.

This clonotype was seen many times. The CDR3 is CASSEGTGGQETQYF. The CDR3 coding sequence is TGTGCCAGCAGCGAAGGGACAGGGGGTCAAGAGACCCAGTACTTC. V is TRBV5-6 and J is TRBJ2-5; 11 positions match TRBD1. The CDR3 is 15 residues long. Germline loops: CDR1 SGHDT, CDR2 YYEEEE. V shed 4 bases, J shed 2 bases, and the junction held 4 bases outside the gene matches.

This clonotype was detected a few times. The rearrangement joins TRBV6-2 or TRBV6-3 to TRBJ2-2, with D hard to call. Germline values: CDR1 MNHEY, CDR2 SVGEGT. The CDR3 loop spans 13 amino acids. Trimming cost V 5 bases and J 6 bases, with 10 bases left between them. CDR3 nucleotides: TGTGCCAGCAGTCCGTTTTCCCCCGGGGAGCTGTTTTTT. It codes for CASSPFSPGELFF.

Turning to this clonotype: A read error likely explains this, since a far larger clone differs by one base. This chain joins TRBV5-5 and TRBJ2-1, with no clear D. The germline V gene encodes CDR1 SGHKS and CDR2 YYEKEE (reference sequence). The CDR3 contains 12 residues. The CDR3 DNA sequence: TGTGCCAGCAGCTTGATAGGTTTAGAGCAGCTCTTC. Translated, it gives CASSLIGLEQLF. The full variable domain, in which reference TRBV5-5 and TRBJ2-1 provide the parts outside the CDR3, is DAGVTQSPTHLIKTRGQQVTLRCSPISGHKSVSWYQQVLGQGPQFIFQYYEKEERGRGNFPDRFSARQFPNYSSELNVNALLLGDSALYLCASSLIGLEQLFGPGTRLTVL.

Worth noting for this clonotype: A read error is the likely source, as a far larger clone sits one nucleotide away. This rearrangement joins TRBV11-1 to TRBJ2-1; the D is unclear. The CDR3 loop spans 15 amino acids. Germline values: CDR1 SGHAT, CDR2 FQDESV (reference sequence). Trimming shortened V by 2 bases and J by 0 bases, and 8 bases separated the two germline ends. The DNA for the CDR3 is TGTGCCAGCAGCTTAAACCTGAGCTCCTACAATGAGCAGTTCTTC. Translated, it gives CASSLNLSSYNEQFF. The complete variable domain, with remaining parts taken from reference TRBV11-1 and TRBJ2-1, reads EAEVAQSPRYKITEKSQAVAFWCDPISGHATLYWYRQILGQGPELLVQFQDESVVDDSQLPKDRFSAERLKGVDSTLKIQPAELGDSAMYLCASSLNLSSYNEQFFGPGTRLTVL.

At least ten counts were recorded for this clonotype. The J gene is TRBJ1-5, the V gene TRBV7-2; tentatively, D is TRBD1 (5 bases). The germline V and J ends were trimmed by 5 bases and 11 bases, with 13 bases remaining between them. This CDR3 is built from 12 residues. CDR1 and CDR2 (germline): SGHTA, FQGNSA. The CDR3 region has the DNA TGTGCCAGCAGCCCGGCGGGGGGGGCCCAGCATTTT. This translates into CASSPAGGAQHF.

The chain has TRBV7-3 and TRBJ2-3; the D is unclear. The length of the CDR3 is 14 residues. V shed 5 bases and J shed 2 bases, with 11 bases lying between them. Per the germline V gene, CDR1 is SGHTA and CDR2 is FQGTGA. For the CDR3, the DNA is TGTGCCAGCAGCCCCGACTCCGCCACAGATACGCAGTATTTT. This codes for CASSPDSATDTQYF.

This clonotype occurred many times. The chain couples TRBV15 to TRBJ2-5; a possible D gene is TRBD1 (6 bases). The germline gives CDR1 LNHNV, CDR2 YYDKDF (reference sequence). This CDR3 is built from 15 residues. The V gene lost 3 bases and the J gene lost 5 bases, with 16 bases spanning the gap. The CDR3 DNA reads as TGTGCCACCAGCAGTGAGGACAGCAGCAGGGAGACCCAGTACTTC. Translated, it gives CATSSEDSSRETQYF.

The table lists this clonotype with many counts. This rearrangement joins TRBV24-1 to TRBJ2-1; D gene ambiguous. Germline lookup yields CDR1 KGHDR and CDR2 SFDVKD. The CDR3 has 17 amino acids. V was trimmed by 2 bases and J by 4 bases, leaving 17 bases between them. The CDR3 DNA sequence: TGTGCCACCAGTGATTCGGTACCGGGTCATTTTTACAATGAGCAGTTCTTC. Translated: CATSDSVPGHFYNEQFF.

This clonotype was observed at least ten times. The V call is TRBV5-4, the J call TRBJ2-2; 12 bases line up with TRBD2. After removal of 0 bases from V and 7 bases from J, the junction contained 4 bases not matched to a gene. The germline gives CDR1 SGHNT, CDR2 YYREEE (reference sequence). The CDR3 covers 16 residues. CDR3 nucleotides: TGTGCCAGCAGCTTGGGACTAGCGGGAGTAATCGGGGAGCTGTTTTTT. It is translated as CASSLGLAGVIGELFF.

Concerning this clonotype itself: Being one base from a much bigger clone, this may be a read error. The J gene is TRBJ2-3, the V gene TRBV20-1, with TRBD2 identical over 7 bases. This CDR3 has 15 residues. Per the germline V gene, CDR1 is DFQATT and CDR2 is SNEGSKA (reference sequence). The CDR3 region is CNAPPSGLGTDTQYF. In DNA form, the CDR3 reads TGCAATGCTCCCCCTAGCGGTCTAGGGACAGATACGCAGTATTTT.

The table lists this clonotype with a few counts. The CDR3 bases are TGCGCCAGCGGGACGGCAGGGCCCCAGCATTTT. Translation gives CASGTAGPQHF. The chain employs TRBV10-1 and TRBJ1-5, with a weak D call TRBD1 (5 bases). The CDR3 is 11 amino acids. Germline V gene data show CDR1 as WNHNN and CDR2 as SYGVQD (reference sequence). V lost 8 bases, J lost 9 bases, and 11 bases lay in between.

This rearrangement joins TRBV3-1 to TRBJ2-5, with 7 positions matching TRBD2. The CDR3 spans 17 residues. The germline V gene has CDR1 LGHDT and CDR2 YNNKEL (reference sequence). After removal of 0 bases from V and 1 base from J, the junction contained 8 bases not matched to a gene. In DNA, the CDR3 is TGTGCCAGCAGCCAAGATCCTGGCGGGAGTGCCCAAGAGACCCAGTACTTC. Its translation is CASSQDPGGSAQETQYF.

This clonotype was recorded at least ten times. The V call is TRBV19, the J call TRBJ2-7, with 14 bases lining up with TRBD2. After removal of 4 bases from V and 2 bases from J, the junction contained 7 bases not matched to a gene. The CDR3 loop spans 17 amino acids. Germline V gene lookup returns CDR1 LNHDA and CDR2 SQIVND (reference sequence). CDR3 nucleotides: TGTGCCAGTAGTACGAGGACTAGCGGGAGGCCCACCTACGAGCAGTACTTC. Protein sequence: CASSTRTSGRPTYEQYF.

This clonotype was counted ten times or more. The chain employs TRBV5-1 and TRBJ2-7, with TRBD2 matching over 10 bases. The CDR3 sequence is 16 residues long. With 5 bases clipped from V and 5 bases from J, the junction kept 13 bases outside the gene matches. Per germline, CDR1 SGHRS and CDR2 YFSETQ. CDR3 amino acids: CASRGLAGGPADEQYF. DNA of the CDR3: TGCGCCAGCAGGGGATTAGCGGGAGGCCCGGCGGACGAGCAGTACTTC.

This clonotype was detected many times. In nucleotides, the CDR3 is TGCGCCAGCAGCCAAGATGTGCCCCGAGGTGCCAAAAACATTCAGTACTTC. Amino acid sequence: CASSQDVPRGAKNIQYF. This chain connects TRBV4-3 to TRBJ2-4, with D unresolved. From germline, CDR1 is LGHNA and CDR2 YSLEER. The CDR3 length is 17 residues. Trimming left V 0 bases short and J 1 base short, with 13 bases between.

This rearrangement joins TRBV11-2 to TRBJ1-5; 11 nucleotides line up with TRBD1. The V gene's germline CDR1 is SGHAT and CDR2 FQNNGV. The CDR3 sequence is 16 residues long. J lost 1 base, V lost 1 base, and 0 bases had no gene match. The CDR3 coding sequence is TGTGCCAGCAGCTTAGGGGACAGGGGGAGCAATCAGCCCCAGCATTTT. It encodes CASSLGDRGSNQPQHF.

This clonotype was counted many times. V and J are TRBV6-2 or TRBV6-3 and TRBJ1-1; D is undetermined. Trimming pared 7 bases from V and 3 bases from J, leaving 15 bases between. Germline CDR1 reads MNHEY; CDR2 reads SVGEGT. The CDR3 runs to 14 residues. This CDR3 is CASTTDGWDTEAFF. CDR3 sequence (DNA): TGTGCCAGCACCACGGACGGGTGGGACACTGAAGCTTTCTTT.

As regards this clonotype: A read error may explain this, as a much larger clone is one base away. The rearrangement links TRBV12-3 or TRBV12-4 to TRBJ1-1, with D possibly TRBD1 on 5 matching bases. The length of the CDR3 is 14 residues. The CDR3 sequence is CARSLGAGGPEAFF. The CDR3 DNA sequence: TGTGCCAGGAGTTTAGGGGCGGGGGGACCTGAAGCTTTCTTT.

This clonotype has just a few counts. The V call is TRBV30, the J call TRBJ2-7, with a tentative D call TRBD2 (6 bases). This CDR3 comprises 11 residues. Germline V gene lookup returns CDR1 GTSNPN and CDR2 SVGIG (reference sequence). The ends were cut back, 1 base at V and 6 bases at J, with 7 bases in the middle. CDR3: CAWSEGGEQYF. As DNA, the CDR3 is TGTGCCTGGAGTGAGGGAGGCGAGCAGTACTTC.

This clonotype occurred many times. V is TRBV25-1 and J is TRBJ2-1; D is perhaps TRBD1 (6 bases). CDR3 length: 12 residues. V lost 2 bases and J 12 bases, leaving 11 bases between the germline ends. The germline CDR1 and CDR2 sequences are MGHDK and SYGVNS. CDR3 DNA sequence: TGTGCCAGCAGTGAACAGGGGCTAGCGCAGTTCTTC. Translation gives CASSEQGLAQFF.

As DNA, the CDR3 is TGTGCCAGCTCACCCTCGGGACAGGGGACAGATACGCAGTATTTT. Translated: CASSPSGQGTDTQYF. The chain has TRBV18 and TRBJ2-3; 10 bases map to TRBD1. The germline CDR1 and CDR2 sequences are KGHSH and LQKENI. V was pared by 3 bases and J by 3 bases, with 3 bases of the junction left unmatched. This CDR3 is 15 amino acids long.

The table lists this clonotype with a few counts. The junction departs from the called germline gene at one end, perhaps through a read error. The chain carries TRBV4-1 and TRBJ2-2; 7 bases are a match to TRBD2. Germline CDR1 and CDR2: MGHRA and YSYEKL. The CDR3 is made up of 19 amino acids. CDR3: CAGSLYPASGKANTGELFF. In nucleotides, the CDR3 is TGCGCCGGCAGCCTCTACCCTGCGAGCGGGAAGGCGAACACCGGGGAGCTGTTTTTT.

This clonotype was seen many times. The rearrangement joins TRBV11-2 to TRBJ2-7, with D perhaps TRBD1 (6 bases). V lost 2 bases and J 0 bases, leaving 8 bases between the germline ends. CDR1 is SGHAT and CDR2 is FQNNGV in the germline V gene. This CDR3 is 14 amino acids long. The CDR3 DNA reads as TGTGCCAGCAGCTTAACAGGGAACTCCTACGAGCAGTACTTC. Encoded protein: CASSLTGNSYEQYF.

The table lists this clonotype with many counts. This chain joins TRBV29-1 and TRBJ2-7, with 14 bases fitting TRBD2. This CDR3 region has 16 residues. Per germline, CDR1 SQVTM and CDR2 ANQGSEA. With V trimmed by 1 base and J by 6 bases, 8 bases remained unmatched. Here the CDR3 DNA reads TGCAGCGTTGAAGTTAGAGGAGGGACTAGCGGGGGCGAGCAGTACTTC. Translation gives CSVEVRGGTSGGEQYF.

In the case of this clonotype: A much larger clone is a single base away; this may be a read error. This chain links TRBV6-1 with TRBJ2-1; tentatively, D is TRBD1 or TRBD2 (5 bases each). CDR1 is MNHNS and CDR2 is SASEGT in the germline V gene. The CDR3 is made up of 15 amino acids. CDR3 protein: CASRTGTAASNGQFF. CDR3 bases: TGTGCCAGCAGAACCGGGACGGCTGCATCCAATGGGCAGTTCTTC.

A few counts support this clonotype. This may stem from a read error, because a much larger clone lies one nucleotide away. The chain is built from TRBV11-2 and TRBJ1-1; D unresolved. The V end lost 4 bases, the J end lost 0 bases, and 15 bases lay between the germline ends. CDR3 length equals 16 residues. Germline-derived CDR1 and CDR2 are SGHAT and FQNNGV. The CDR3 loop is CASSSDYGDLNTEAFF. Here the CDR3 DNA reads TGTGCCAGCAGCTCGGATTACGGGGATTTGAACACTGAAGCTTTCTTT.

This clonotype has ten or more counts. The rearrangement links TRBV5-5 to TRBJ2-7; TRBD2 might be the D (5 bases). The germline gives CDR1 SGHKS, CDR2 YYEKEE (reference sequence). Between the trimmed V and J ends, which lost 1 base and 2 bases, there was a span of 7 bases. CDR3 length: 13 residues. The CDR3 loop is CASSLSGTYEQYF. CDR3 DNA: TGTGCCAGCAGCTTGAGCGGTACCTACGAGCAGTACTTC.